The clone carrying this T cell receptor beta chain was picked up a small number of times. Its antigen is undetermined. The data derive from a study of blood T cells in healthy people across ages. The study, taken as a whole, reports: Observed TCR beta diversity showed a strong correlation with the percentage of naive T cells as measured by flow cytometry. CMV status of donors was not determined, possibly confounding expanded clonotype changes.

Trimming cost V 5 bases and J 0 bases; bases outside gene matches: 11. Germline CDR1 and CDR2: SGHTA and FQGNSA. This CDR3 contains 19 residues. Per sample, a minimum of 6.5 million PBMCs were isolated. PCR was performed a second time for about 6 to 12 cycles using a sample-barcoded 5' primer and a J-beta primer mix. A tag from a template-switch adaptor with 12 random nucleotides marked each cDNA molecule. TCRdb used MiXCR to reprocess the 5' RACE reads, holding one entry per CDR3 protein. The sample comprises roughly 800,000 distinct CDR3 sequences, around 36% of which are singletons, and 13% rests with the top ten.

Specimen: blood. The sequence came from a man aged 18-30 years in good health. The chain recombines TRBV7-2 with TRBJ2-3; TRBD2 matches at 13 bases. The CDR3 bases are TGTGCCAGCAGCACTCGGACTAGCGGGGGCGGCTTTAGCACAGATACGCAGTATTTT. As protein: CASSTRTSGGGFSTDTQYF.